The clone carrying this T cell receptor beta chain was seen at least ten times. Its target is not known. This entry belongs to a study of metastatic and nonmetastatic thyroid tumors. Study-level results: Benign nodules reportedly had significantly lower TCR beta diversity than malignant thyroid tumors in blood and tumor.

Every patient underwent thyroid surgery untreated. In the study's own analysis: CDR3 differences across clinicopathological groups were used to build a distant-metastasis classifier for papillary thyroid cancer. TCRdb re-called clones via MiXCR from the PCR reads. The V and J calls shown here were made by TCRdb, not taken from the authors' results. Altogether more than 20,000 clones are present, under 25% being singletons, with the ten largest covering 12%. The source of this sequence is a female donor with papillary thyroid cancer or a benign thyroid nodule (not recorded which). Some clones in this sample may be carry-over from other donors' samples. Sequenced sample: tumor tissue.

The CDR3 DNA reads as TGTGCCAGCAGTTTAGTGACGGGGAGAAACATTCAGTACTTC. It translates to CASSLVTGRNIQYF. This sequence joins TRBV12-3 or TRBV12-4 and TRBJ2-4; D possibly corresponds to TRBD2 (5 bases). V was shortened by 1 base and J by 6 bases, with 10 bases between the two germline ends. This CDR3 is built from 14 residues.